This entry features one T cell receptor beta chain sequence. The sample comes from a study of blood T cells in healthy people across ages. With a J-beta primer mix and a sample-barcoded 5' primer, a second PCR ran about 6 to 11 cycles. TCRdb re-called the 5' RACE reads with MiXCR, one entry per CDR3 protein. This table has 780,000 or so distinct CDR3 sequences, about 25% appearing once. Germline values: CDR1 GTSNPN, CDR2 SVGIG (reference sequence). This CDR3 has 12 amino acids. Trimming cost V 5 bases and J 1 base; bases outside gene matches: 1. This sample also appeared in a second study, on T cells of mothers and their children. That source notes: Second-round PCR products received sample barcodes and 2-4 random nucleotides from the M1S primer. The yield was over 8.5 million TCR beta CDR3 reads from each mother and about 3.2 million from each child.

The source material was blood. This clonotype was sampled from a boy younger than 18 in good health. The genes are TRBV30 and TRBJ2-5, with 7 bases fitting TRBD1. As DNA, the CDR3 is TGTGCCTGGGGGGACAGCCAAGAGACCCAGTACTTC. Encoded protein: CAWGDSQETQYF. Drawing the rest from reference TRBV30 and TRBJ2-5, the complete variable domain is SQTIHQWPATLVQPVGSPLSLECTVEGTSNPNLYWYRQAAGRGLQLLFYSVGIGQISSEVPQNLSASRPQDRQFILSSKKLLLSDSGFYLCAWGDSQETQYFGPGTRLLVL.